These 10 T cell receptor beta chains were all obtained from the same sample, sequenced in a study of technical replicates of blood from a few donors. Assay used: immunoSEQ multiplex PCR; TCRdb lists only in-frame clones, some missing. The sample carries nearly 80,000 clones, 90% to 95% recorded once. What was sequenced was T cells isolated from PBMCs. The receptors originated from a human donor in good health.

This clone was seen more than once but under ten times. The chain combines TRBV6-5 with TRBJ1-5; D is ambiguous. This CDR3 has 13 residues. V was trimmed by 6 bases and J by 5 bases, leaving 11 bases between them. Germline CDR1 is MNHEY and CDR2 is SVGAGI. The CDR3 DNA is TGTGCCAGCAGAACAAACATCGATCAGCCCCAGCATTTT. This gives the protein CASRTNIDQPQHF.

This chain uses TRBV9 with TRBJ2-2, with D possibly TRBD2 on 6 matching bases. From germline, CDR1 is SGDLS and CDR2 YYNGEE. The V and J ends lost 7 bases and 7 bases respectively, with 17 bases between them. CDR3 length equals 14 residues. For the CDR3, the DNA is TGTGCCAGCCGGCCCGGCGCCGGGGGCGGGGAGCTGTTTTTT. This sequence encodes CASRPGAGGGELFF.

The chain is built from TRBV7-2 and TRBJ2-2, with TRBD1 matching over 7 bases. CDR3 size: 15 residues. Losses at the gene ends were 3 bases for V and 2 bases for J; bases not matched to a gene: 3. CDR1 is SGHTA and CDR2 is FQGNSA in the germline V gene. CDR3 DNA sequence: TGTGCCAGCAGCTTTGCAGGGGGAAACACCGGGGAGCTGTTTTTT. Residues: CASSFAGGNTGELFF.

This chain's CDR3 is CASINGDSRNYGYTF. The CDR3 coding sequence is TGTGCCAGCATTAACGGGGACAGCCGTAACTATGGCTACACCTTC. This chain links TRBV5-4 with TRBJ1-2; 7 bases match TRBD1. The CDR3 sequence is 15 residues long. CDR1 is SGHNT, CDR2 YYREEE, per germline (reference sequence). V gave up 6 bases and J gave up 1 base; unmatched junction bases: 9.

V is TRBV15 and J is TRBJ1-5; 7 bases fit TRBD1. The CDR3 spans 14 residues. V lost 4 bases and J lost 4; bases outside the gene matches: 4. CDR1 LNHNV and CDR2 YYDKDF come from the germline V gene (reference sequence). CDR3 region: CATSTIQGNQPQHF. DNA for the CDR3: TGTGCCACCAGCACGATACAGGGGAATCAGCCCCAGCATTTT.

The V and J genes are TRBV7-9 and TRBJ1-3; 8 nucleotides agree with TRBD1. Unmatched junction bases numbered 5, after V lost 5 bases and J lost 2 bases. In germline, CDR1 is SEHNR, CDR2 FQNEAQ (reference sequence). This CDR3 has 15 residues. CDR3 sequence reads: CASSGKTGAGNTIYF. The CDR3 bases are TGTGCCAGCAGCGGCAAGACAGGGGCTGGAAACACCATATATTTT.

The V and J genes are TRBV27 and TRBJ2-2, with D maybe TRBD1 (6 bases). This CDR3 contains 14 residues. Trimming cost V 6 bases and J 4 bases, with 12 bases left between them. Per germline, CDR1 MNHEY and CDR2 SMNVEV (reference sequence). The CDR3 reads CASSPGQTTGELFF. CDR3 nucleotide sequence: TGTGCCAGCAGCCCGGGACAAACCACCGGGGAGCTGTTTTTT.

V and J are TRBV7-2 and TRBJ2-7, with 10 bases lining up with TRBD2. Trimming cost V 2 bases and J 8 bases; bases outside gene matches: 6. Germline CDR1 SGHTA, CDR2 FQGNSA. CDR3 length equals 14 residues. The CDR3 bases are TGTGCCAGCAGCTTACTACTAGCGGGAAATCAGCAGTACTTC. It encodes CASSLLLAGNQQYF.

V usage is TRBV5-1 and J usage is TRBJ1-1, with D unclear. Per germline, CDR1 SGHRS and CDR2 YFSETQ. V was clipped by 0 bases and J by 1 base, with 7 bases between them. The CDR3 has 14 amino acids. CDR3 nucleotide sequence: TGCGCCAGCAGCTTGGACGGGAGGAACACTGAAGCTTTCTTT. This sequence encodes CASSLDGRNTEAFF.

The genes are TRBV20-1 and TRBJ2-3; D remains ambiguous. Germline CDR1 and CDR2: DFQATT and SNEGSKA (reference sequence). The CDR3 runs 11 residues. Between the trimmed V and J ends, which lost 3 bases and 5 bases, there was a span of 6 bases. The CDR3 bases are TGCAGTGCTAGTTTAGTAGATACGCAGTATTTT. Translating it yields CSASLVDTQYF.